Listed below are T cell receptor beta chains from one sample, sequenced in a study of shared clonotypes between healthy human individuals. The table came from immunoSEQ multiplex PCR; TCRdb's copy has only in-frame clones and leaves some out. The repertoire holds about 2.1 million clones, 93% seen once, with 1.5% to 2% in the top ten. Material for sequencing was naive CD8+ T cells from PBMCs. The receptors were sampled from a man aged 18 to 29 in good health. Some clones in this sample may be carry-over from other donors' samples. The CDR3 runs from the conserved cysteine through the conserved F or W. The order of the fields is clone size, D gene, V gene, J gene, CDR3 protein, CDR3 DNA. The D gene is left open where the match is weak. Rows may omit the clone size; those that give it use once, few, many or a size class.

clone_size: few
d_call: -
v_call: TRBV5-4
j_call: TRBJ1-1
cdr3_aa: CASSQGSEAFF
cdr3_nt: TGTGCCAGCAGCCAGGGGTCCGAAGCTTTCTTT

clone_size: -
d_call: -
v_call: TRBV15
j_call: TRBJ2-1
cdr3_aa: CATSTGSREMYEQFF
cdr3_nt: TGTGCCACCAGCACTGGCAGTCGGGAGATGTATGAGCAGTTCTTC

clone_size: -
d_call: -
v_call: TRBV5-1
j_call: TRBJ1-4
cdr3_aa: CASSLDAGGGSNEKLFF
cdr3_nt: TGCGCCAGCAGCTTGGATGCGGGAGGGGGTTCTAATGAAAAACTGTTTTTT

clone_size: -
d_call: -
v_call: TRBV5-4
j_call: TRBJ2-1
cdr3_aa: CASSLGLEQFF
cdr3_nt: TGTGCCAGCAGCTTGGGGCTTGAGCAGTTCTTC

clone_size: -
d_call: TRBD2
v_call: TRBV5-1
j_call: TRBJ2-2
cdr3_aa: CASSLGLAGRSGELFF
cdr3_nt: TGCGCCAGCAGCCTGGGACTAGCGGGTAGGAGCGGGGAGCTGTTTTTT

clone_size: -
d_call: TRBD1
v_call: TRBV7-9
j_call: TRBJ2-7
cdr3_aa: CASSGWDRALTYEQYF
cdr3_nt: TGTGCCAGCAGCGGGTGGGACAGGGCCCTAACCTACGAGCAGTACTTC

clone_size: -
d_call: TRBD1
v_call: TRBV4-1
j_call: TRBJ1-1
cdr3_aa: CASSHGGPTGHTEAFF
cdr3_nt: TGCGCCAGCAGCCATGGGGGTCCGACAGGGCACACTGAAGCTTTCTTT

clone_size: -
d_call: -
v_call: TRBV9
j_call: TRBJ2-3
cdr3_aa: CASSVLGSTDTQYF
cdr3_nt: TGTGCCAGCAGCGTATTGGGTAGCACAGATACGCAGTATTTT

clone_size: -
d_call: TRBD2
v_call: TRBV6-1
j_call: TRBJ2-7
cdr3_aa: CASSGPGLAIIQRPYEQYF
cdr3_nt: TGTGCCAGCAGTGGCCCGGGACTAGCTATAATCCAACGTCCCTACGAGCAGTACTTC

clone_size: -
d_call: TRBD2
v_call: TRBV7-9
j_call: TRBJ2-1
cdr3_aa: CASTDPGLASNEQFF
cdr3_nt: TGTGCCAGCACCGATCCGGGACTAGCTAGCAATGAGCAGTTCTTC

clone_size: -
d_call: TRBD1
v_call: TRBV7-7
j_call: TRBJ2-5
cdr3_aa: CASSLGQGASETQYF
cdr3_nt: TGTGCCAGCAGCCTGGGACAGGGGGCTAGCGAGACCCAGTACTTC